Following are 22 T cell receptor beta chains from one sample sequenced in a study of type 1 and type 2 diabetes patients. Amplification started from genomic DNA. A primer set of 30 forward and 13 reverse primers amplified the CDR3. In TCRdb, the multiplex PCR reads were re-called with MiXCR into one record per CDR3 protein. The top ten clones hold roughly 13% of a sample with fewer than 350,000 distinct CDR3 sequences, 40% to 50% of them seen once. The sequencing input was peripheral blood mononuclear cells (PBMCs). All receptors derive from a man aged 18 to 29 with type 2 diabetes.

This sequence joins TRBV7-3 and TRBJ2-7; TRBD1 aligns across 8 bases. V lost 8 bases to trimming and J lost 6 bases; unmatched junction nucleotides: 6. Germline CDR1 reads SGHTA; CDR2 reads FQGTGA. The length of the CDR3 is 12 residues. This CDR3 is CASSQGASEQYF. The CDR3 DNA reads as TGTGCCAGCTCGCAGGGGGCTTCCGAGCAGTACTTC.

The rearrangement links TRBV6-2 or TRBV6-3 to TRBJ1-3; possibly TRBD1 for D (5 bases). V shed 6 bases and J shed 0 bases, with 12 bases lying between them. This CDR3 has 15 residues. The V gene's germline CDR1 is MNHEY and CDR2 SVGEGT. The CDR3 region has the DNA TGTGCCAGCAGCCGAGACAGTCTCTCTGGAAACACCATATATTTT. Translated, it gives CASSRDSLSGNTIYF.

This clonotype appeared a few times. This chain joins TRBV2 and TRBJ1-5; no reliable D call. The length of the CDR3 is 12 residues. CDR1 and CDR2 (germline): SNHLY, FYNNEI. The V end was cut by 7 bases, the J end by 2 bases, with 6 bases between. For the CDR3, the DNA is TGTGCCAGCACCCGGGGCAATCAGCCCCAGCATTTT. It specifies CASTRGNQPQHF.

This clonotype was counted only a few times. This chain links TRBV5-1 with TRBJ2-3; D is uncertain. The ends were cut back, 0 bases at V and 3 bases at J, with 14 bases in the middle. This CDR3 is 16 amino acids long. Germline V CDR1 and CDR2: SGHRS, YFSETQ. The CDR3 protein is CASSLEVWGSTDTQYF. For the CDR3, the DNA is TGCGCCAGCAGCTTGGAGGTTTGGGGAAGTACAGATACGCAGTATTTT.

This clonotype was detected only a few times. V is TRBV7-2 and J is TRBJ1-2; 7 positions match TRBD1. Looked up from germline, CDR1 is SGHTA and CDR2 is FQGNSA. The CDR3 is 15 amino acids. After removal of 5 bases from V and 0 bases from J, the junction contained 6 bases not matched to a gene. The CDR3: CASSLGGTANYGYTF. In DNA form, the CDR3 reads TGTGCCAGCAGCCTAGGCGGGACAGCTAACTATGGCTACACCTTC. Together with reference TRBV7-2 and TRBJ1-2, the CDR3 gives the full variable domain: GAGVSQSPSNKVTEKGKDVELRCDPISGHTALYWYRQSLGQGLEFLIYFQGNSAPDKSGLPSDRFSAERTGGSVSTLTIQRTQQEDSAVYLCASSLGGTANYGYTFGSGTRLTVV.

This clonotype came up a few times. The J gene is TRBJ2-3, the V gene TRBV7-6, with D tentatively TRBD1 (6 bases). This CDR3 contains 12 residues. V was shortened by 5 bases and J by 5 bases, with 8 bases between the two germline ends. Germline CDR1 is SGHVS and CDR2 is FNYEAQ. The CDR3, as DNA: TGTGCCAGCAGCCAGGGACAAGATACGCAGTATTTT. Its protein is CASSQGQDTQYF.

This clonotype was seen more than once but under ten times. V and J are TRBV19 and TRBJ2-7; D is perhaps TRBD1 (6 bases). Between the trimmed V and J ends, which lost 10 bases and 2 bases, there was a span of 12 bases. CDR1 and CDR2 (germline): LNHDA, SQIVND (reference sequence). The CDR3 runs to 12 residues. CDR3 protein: CATGDTTYEQYF. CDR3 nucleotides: TGTGCCACTGGGGACACTACCTACGAGCAGTACTTC.

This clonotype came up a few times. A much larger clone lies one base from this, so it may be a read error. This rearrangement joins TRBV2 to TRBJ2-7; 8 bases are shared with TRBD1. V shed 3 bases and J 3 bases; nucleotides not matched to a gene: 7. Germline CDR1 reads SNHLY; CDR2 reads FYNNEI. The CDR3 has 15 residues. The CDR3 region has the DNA TGTGCCAGCAGTGAGGGGGGCAGGGGGCTCTACGAGCAGTACTTC. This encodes CASSEGGRGLYEQYF.

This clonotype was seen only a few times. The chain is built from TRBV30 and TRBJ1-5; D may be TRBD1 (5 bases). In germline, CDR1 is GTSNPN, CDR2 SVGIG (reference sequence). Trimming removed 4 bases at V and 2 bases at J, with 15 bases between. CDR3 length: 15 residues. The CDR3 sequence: CAWKLGGLGNQPQHF. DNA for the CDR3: TGTGCCTGGAAACTCGGGGGGTTGGGCAATCAGCCCCAGCATTTT.

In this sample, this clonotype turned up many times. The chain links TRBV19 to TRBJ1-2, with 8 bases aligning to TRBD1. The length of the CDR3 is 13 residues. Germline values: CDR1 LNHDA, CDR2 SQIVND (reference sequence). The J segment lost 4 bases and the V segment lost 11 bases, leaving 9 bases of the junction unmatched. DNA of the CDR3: TGTGCCTCATCCGACAGGGGTAGCTATGGCTACACCTTC. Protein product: CASSDRGSYGYTF. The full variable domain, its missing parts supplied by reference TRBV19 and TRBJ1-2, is DGGITQSPKYLFRKEGQNVTLSCEQNLNHDAMYWYRQDPGQGLRLIYYSQIVNDFQKGDIAEGYSVSREKKESFPLTVTSAQKNPTAFYLCASSDRGSYGYTFGSGTRLTVV.

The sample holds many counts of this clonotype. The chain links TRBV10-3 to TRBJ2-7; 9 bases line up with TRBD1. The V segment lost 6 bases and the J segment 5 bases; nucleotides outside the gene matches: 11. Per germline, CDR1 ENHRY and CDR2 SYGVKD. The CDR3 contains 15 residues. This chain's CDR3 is CAISGTGSDLNEQYF. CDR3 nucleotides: TGTGCCATCAGCGGGACAGGGTCCGACCTAAACGAGCAGTACTTC.

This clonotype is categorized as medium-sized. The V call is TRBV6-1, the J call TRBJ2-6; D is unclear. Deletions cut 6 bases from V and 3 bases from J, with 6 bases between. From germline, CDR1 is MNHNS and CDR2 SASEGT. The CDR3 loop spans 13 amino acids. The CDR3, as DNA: TGTGCCAGCAGCCTCAGTGGGGCCAACGTCCTGACTTTC. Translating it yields CASSLSGANVLTF.

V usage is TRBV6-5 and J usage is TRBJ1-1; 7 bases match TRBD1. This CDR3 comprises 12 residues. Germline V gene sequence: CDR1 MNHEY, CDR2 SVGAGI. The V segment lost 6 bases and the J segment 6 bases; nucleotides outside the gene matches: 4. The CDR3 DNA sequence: TGTGCCAGCAGCCGACAGGGCTCTGAAGCTTTCTTT. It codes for CASSRQGSEAFF.

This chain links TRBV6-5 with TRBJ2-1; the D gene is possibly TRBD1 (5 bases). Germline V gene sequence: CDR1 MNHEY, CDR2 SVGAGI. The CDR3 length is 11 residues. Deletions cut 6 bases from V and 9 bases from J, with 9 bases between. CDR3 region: CASRGTGEQFF. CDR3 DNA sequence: TGTGCCAGCAGGGGTACAGGTGAGCAGTTCTTC.

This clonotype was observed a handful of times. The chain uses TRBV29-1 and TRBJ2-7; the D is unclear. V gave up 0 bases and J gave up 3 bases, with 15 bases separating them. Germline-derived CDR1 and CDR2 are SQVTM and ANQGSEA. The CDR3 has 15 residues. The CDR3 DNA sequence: TGCAGCGTTGAAGATCAGTCCAGCGCGATCTACGAGCAGTACTTC. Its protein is CSVEDQSSAIYEQYF.

DNA for the CDR3: TGCGCCAGCGCCCCAACATCAGGGGTTGGAGAGACCCAGTACTTC. Its translation: CASAPTSGVGETQYF. The chain carries TRBV4-1 and TRBJ2-5, with a possible D match to TRBD1 (6 bases). V was pared by 8 bases and J by 4 bases, with 20 bases between. The length of the CDR3 is 15 residues. Germline-derived CDR1 and CDR2 are MGHRA and YSYEKL.

The CDR3 coding sequence is TGTGCCAGCAGTTTGGGACAGGGGTATGATGAGCAGTTCTTC. Encoded protein: CASSLGQGYDEQFF. The V gene is TRBV28, the J gene TRBJ2-1; 10 nucleotides agree with TRBD1. This CDR3 is built from 14 residues. Germline loops: CDR1 MDHEN, CDR2 SYDVKM. V lost 3 bases to trimming and J lost 8 bases; unmatched junction nucleotides: 4.

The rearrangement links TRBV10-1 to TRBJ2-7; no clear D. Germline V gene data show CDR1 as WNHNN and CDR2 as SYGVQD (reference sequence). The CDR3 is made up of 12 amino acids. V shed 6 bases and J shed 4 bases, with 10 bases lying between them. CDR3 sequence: CASSADWYEQYF. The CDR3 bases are TGCGCCAGCAGCGCCGACTGGTACGAGCAGTACTTC.

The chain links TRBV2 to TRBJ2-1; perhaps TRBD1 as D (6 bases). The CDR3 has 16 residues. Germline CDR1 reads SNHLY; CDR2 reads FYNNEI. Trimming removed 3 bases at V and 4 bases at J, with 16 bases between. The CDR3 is CASSDRGRGKYNEQFF. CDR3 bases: TGTGCCAGCAGTGACCGGGGCAGGGGTAAATACAATGAGCAGTTCTTC.

The DNA of the CDR3 is TGTGCCAGCAGTTCTCACCCCGGGACTAGCGGGAGGGGTAGCACAGATACGCAGTATTTT. The encoded protein is CASSSHPGTSGRGSTDTQYF. The chain employs TRBV12-3 or TRBV12-4 and TRBJ2-3, with 16 bases matching TRBD2. V lost 4 bases to trimming and J lost 0 bases; unmatched junction nucleotides: 10. The CDR3 runs to 20 residues.

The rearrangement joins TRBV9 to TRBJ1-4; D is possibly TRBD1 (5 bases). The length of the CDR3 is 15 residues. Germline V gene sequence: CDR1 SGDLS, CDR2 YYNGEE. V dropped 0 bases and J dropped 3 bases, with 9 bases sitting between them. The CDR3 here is CASSVGGGANEKLFF. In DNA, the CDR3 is TGTGCCAGCAGCGTAGGAGGAGGGGCTAATGAAAAACTGTTTTTT.

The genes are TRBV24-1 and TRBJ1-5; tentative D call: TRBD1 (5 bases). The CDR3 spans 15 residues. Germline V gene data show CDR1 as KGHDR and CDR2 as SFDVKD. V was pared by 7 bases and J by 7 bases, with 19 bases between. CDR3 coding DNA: TGTGCCACCAGATTTCCGGACTCAAAGGGGCAGCCCCAGCATTTT. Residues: CATRFPDSKGQPQHF.